Detailed here is one T cell receptor (beta chain). The antigen remains unidentified. This record comes from a study of cytomegalovirus exposure and HLA in healthy donors. Per the germline V gene, CDR1 is SGHRS and CDR2 is YFSETQ. The CDR3 spans 17 residues. Trimming took off 3 bases at V and 2 bases at J, with 20 bases between the two ends. 60 Vbeta and 13 Jbeta primers were used in PCR. Profiled with immunoSEQ multiplex PCR; TCRdb holds only in-frame clones, not every one. The sample spans approximately 96,000 clones; the ten largest clones claim 5.5%. Whole-study findings and limits: Another analysis was done later, and it associated around 15,000 TCR beta sequences with HLA alleles at 0.05 false discovery rate.

The chain is built from TRBV5-1 and TRBJ2-5; the D gene is possibly TRBD1 (7 bases). The sequence was collected from a girl between 5 and 17 years old in good health and CMV-seropositive. Material: PBMCs. The chain's CDR3 is CASSSGDRADYQETQYF. The DNA of the CDR3 is TGCGCCAGCAGCTCGGGAGACAGGGCCGACTATCAAGAGACCCAGTACTTC.